This T cell receptor beta chain was captured by sequencing in a study of shared clonotypes between healthy human individuals. Study overall: Per-donor plates numbered three CD4 naive, three CD4 memory, two CD8 naive and one CD8 memory. Findings and limits, study-wide: Measured sharing among donors was expected to vary with sequencing depth.

The donors, healthy adults who were HIV-negative, had experienced no recent acute infections or vaccinations. For this clone: Its antigen remains unknown.

In replicate PCRs of sorted subsets, roughly 200 ng DNA, about 30,000 T cell genomes, was used. Sequencing was performed with immunoSEQ multiplex PCR; in TCRdb, only in-frame clones are kept and a portion is missing. The table includes about 2.3 million clones, roughly 93% detected once. The CDR3 covers 15 residues. Trimming pared 2 bases from V and 2 bases from J, leaving 10 bases between. Germline CDR1 reads MNHEY; CDR2 reads SMNVEV (reference sequence). The sequence was collected from a man between 18 and 35 years old in good health. Some clones in this sample may be carry-over from other donors' samples. The chain couples TRBV27 to TRBJ2-1, with a tentative D call TRBD2 (6 bases). Sequences were obtained from naive CD4+ T cells from PBMCs. Subset denoted: CD45RA+ positively selected. The DNA for the CDR3 is TGTGCCAGCAGTTTAGAAGGGACTCCCTACAATGAGCAGTTCTTC. Translated: CASSLEGTPYNEQFF.